Listed here are 23 T cell receptor beta chains from one sample, sequenced in a study of CD8 T cells in ankylosing spondylitis. One entry per CDR3 protein, called by TCRdb with MiXCR from the 5' RACE reads. Among 200,000 or so distinct CDR3 sequences, 18% were seen once, and the ten largest hold 4.3%. The sequenced material came from blood, either unsorted or a sorted T cell fraction (not recorded which). The receptors originated from a male donor under 30 with ankylosing spondylitis or in good health (not recorded which).

This clonotype was seen at least ten times. The chain recombines TRBV4-1 with TRBJ2-1; 12 positions agree with TRBD2. This CDR3 region has 17 residues. Germline assignment: CDR1 MGHRA and CDR2 YSYEKL. With V trimmed by 4 bases and J by 7 bases, 11 bases remained unmatched. CDR3 loop: CASSLDLAGGPSNEQFF. Written as DNA, the CDR3 is TGCGCCAGCAGCCTAGATCTAGCGGGAGGGCCCTCGAATGAGCAGTTCTTC.

This clonotype was found many times. The chain uses TRBV2 and TRBJ1-1; D not resolved. The CDR3 is 13 amino acids. From germline, CDR1 is SNHLY and CDR2 FYNNEI. V lost 4 bases and J 8 bases, leaving 14 bases between the germline ends. CDR3 residues: CASSVPSGREAFF. CDR3 sequence (DNA): TGTGCCAGCAGTGTTCCCTCGGGGAGGGAAGCTTTCTTT. Combining the CDR3 with reference TRBV2 and TRBJ1-1 gives the whole variable domain EPEVTQTPSHQVTQMGQEVILRCVPISNHLYFYWYRQILGQKVEFLVSFYNNEISEKSEIFDDQFSVERPDGSNFTLKIRSTKLEDSAMYFCASSVPSGREAFFGQGTRLTVV.

This clonotype appeared a few times. A much larger clone is a single base away; this may be a read error. The genes are TRBV29-1 and TRBJ1-2; 9 positions match TRBD1. The CDR3 contains 17 residues. Germline assignment: CDR1 SQVTM and CDR2 ANQGSEA. CDR3 DNA sequence: TGCAGCGTTGAAGTCCCCAGAGGACAGGGGTCTAACTATGGCTACCCCTTC. This encodes CSVEVPRGQGSNYGYPF.

This clonotype has a handful of counts. The V gene is TRBV15, the J gene TRBJ2-7; D gene ambiguous. Trimming left V 3 bases short and J 4 bases short, with 13 bases between. This CDR3 has 14 amino acids. Germline V gene data show CDR1 as LNHNV and CDR2 as YYDKDF (reference sequence). This CDR3 reads CATSSAPGAYEQYV. CDR3 bases: TGTGCCACCAGCAGCGCCCCCGGCGCGTACGAGCAGTACGTC.

This clonotype has ten or more counts. This chain uses TRBV6-2 or TRBV6-3 with TRBJ2-1; 11 nucleotides align to TRBD2. The V and J ends lost 7 bases and 2 bases, in that order; junction bases with no gene match: 1. CDR1 is MNHEY, CDR2 SVGEGT, per germline. The CDR3 loop spans 14 amino acids. CDR3 DNA: TGTGCCAGCAATAGCGGGAGGGCCTACAATGAGCAGTTCTTC. This codes for CASNSGRAYNEQFF.

This sequence joins TRBV27 and TRBJ1-1, with D perhaps matching TRBD1 (5 bases). CDR1 is MNHEY and CDR2 is SMNVEV in the germline V gene (reference sequence). The V end lost 4 bases, the J end lost 0 bases, and 15 bases lay between the germline ends. The CDR3 extends over 16 amino acids. The CDR3 DNA reads as TGTGCCAGCAGTTCCCGGGACGGAGGAATGAACACTGAAGCTTTCTTT. It yields the protein CASSSRDGGMNTEAFF.

This rearrangement joins TRBV11-2 to TRBJ2-4, with D possibly being TRBD2 (5 bases). This CDR3 comprises 15 residues. Germline values: CDR1 SGHAT, CDR2 FQNNGV. The V and J ends lost 5 bases and 5 bases respectively, with 16 bases between them. The CDR3 DNA is TGTGCCAGCAGCCCCCAGGATTCCGGGGAAAACATTCAGTACTTC. Amino acid sequence: CASSPQDSGENIQYF. Variable domain in full (rest from reference TRBV11-2 and TRBJ2-4): EAGVAQSPRYKIIEKRQSVAFWCNPISGHATLYWYQQILGQGPKLLIQFQNNGVVDDSQLPKDRFSAERLKGVDSTLKIQPAKLEDSAVYLCASSPQDSGENIQYFGAGTRLSVL.

This clonotype was seen ten or more times. CDR3 loop: CASSLLVDPNSPLHF. CDR3 DNA: TGTGCCAGCAGCCTACTCGTCGATCCCAATTCACCCCTCCACTTT. The chain recombines TRBV6-5 with TRBJ1-6, with unresolved D. CDR1 MNHEY and CDR2 SVGAGI come from the germline V gene. CDR3 length: 15 amino acids. Trimming took off 6 bases at V and 7 bases at J, with 16 bases between the two ends.

This clonotype has a count of ten or more. V usage is TRBV7-9 and J usage is TRBJ1-5; a possible D gene is TRBD1 (5 bases). The CDR3 is 16 residues long. V lost 2 bases, J lost 4 bases, and 15 bases lay in between. Germline values: CDR1 SEHNR, CDR2 FQNEAQ (reference sequence). This CDR3 reads CASSLYGRGANQPQHF. CDR3 in DNA: TGTGCCAGCAGCTTATATGGGAGGGGTGCTAATCAGCCCCAGCATTTT.

This clonotype was seen repeatedly, ten times or more. The J gene is TRBJ2-2, the V gene TRBV5-1; 10 bases are shared with TRBD1. CDR3 size: 17 residues. Germline-derived CDR1 and CDR2 are SGHRS and YFSETQ. Trimming at V came to 0 bases and at J to 5 bases, leaving 7 bases not matched to a gene. CDR3 region: CASSLVSGTGVTGELFF. The CDR3 nucleotides read TGCGCCAGCAGCTTGGTTTCCGGGACAGGGGTAACCGGGGAGCTGTTTTTT.

This clonotype occurred many times. The rearrangement uses TRBV20-1 and TRBJ2-5, with D perhaps matching TRBD2 (6 bases). Germline CDR1 and CDR2: DFQATT and SNEGSKA (reference sequence). The CDR3 is 13 amino acids. Deletions cut 6 bases from V and 0 bases from J, with 11 bases between. CDR3 residues: CSAIRGNQETQYF. The CDR3 nucleotides are TGCAGTGCCATCCGGGGGAACCAAGAGACCCAGTACTTC.

The table lists this clonotype with many counts. The chain uses TRBV6-5 and TRBJ2-7, with TRBD2 identical over 11 bases. This CDR3 region has 16 residues. Germline-derived CDR1 and CDR2 are MNHEY and SVGAGI. J was trimmed by 2 bases and V by 0 bases; bases with no gene match: 3. The chain's CDR3 is CASSYSTSGGTYEQYF. The DNA for the CDR3 is TGTGCCAGCAGTTACTCCACTAGCGGGGGAACCTACGAGCAGTACTTC.

As concerns this clonotype: It may be a read error: a sequence one base away is much more abundant. This chain links TRBV6-4 with TRBJ1-1, with no clear D. In germline, CDR1 is MRHNA, CDR2 SNTAGT. This CDR3 contains 13 residues. With 2 bases removed from V and 6 bases from J, the gap between germline ends came to 10 bases. The CDR3 DNA follows: TGTGCCAGCAGTGACCCGGAGGGCGCTGAAGCTTTCTTT. It specifies CASSDPEGAEAFF.

The chain carries TRBV29-1 and TRBJ2-7; a possible D gene is TRBD2 (6 bases). Germline-derived CDR1 and CDR2 are SQVTM and ANQGSEA. The ends were cut back, 4 bases at V and 6 bases at J, with 13 bases in the middle. The CDR3 loop spans 12 amino acids. CDR3 amino acids: CSVVAARGEQYF. CDR3 nucleotide sequence: TGCAGCGTTGTAGCGGCAAGGGGCGAGCAGTACTTC.

This clonotype was seen many times. The chain couples TRBV20-1 to TRBJ2-3; D not resolved. V was trimmed by 3 bases and J by 2 bases, leaving 0 bases between them. The CDR3 is 10 amino acids. Germline loops: CDR1 DFQATT, CDR2 SNEGSKA (reference sequence). This chain's CDR3 is CSASTDTQYF. CDR3 DNA: TGCAGTGCTAGCACAGATACGCAGTATTTT.

The chain links TRBV20-1 to TRBJ2-5; D remains unclear. The CDR3 sequence is 13 residues long. V gave up 4 bases and J gave up 5 bases, with 14 bases separating them. The germline V gene has CDR1 DFQATT and CDR2 SNEGSKA (reference sequence). This chain's CDR3 is CSAIRPPTETQYF. CDR3 DNA sequence: TGCAGTGCTATACGTCCCCCCACGGAGACCCAGTACTTC.

This clonotype was recorded many times. The V call is TRBV5-1, the J call TRBJ2-4; D not certain. V was trimmed by 4 bases and J by 5 bases, leaving 7 bases between them. Germline V CDR1 and CDR2: SGHRS, YFSETQ. The CDR3 consists of 12 residues. CDR3 loop: CASSLVENIQYF. CDR3 nucleotides: TGCGCCAGCAGCCTAGTTGAAAACATTCAGTACTTC.

The CDR3 bases are TGCAGTGCTAGAGGCAGGGAGCTATCCTACGAGCAGTACTTC. Amino acid sequence: CSARGRELSYEQYF. This chain uses TRBV20-1 with TRBJ2-7; D possibly matches TRBD1 or TRBD2 (5 bases each). The CDR3 spans 14 residues. Germline V CDR1 and CDR2: DFQATT, SNEGSKA (reference sequence). Trimming took off 1 base at V and 1 base at J, with 11 bases between the two ends.

This clonotype was seen many times. The chain joins TRBV7-9 to TRBJ2-3; TRBD2 agrees at 10 bases. Germline V gene lookup returns CDR1 SEHNR and CDR2 FQNEAQ (reference sequence). CDR3 length: 17 residues. V shed 5 bases, J shed 4 bases, and the junction held 12 bases outside the gene matches. The DNA for the CDR3 is TGTGCCAGCAGCCCGCGGGGAACTAGCGGGACGGCAGATACGCAGTATTTT. Encoded protein: CASSPRGTSGTADTQYF.

At least ten counts were recorded for this clonotype. The rearrangement joins TRBV5-6 to TRBJ2-2; D is perhaps TRBD2 (5 bases). The CDR3 extends over 16 amino acids. The V end was cut by 7 bases, the J end by 5 bases, with 21 bases between. CDR1 is SGHDT and CDR2 is YYEEEE in the germline V gene. The DNA for the CDR3 is TGTGCCAGCTCCCAAAGGTCCGGGGTACTAACCGGGGAGCTGTTTTTT. Translated, it gives CASSQRSGVLTGELFF.

This chain uses TRBV27 with TRBJ2-5; the match to TRBD1 covers 7 bases. Germline CDR1 reads MNHEY; CDR2 reads SMNVEV (reference sequence). V lost 0 bases and J lost 2; bases outside the gene matches: 6. This CDR3 is built from 16 residues. Written as DNA, the CDR3 is TGTGCCAGCAGTTTATCATACAGGGGACAGCAAGAGACCCAGTACTTC. The encoded protein is CASSLSYRGQQETQYF.

This clonotype was observed many times. The chain combines TRBV9 with TRBJ2-3; D remains ambiguous. From germline, CDR1 is SGDLS and CDR2 YYNGEE. The V end was cut by 3 bases, the J end by 0 bases, with 8 bases between. The CDR3 runs 14 residues. The DNA for the CDR3 is TGTGCCAGCAGCGGATTGAGGAGCACAGATACGCAGTATTTT. It is translated as CASSGLRSTDTQYF.

This clonotype was picked up many times. This chain joins TRBV27 and TRBJ2-1; the match to TRBD2 covers 12 bases. The germline V gene has CDR1 MNHEY and CDR2 SMNVEV (reference sequence). The ends lost 8 bases at V and 10 bases at J; junction bases unmatched: 6. The CDR3 loop spans 13 amino acids. CDR3 in DNA: TGTGCCAGCCAGACTAGCGGGAGTCGAGAGCAGTTCTTC. This codes for CASQTSGSREQFF.